The rows below give T cell receptor beta chains drawn from one sample of a study of blood T cell repertoires in COVID-19. Method: immunoSEQ multiplex PCR; TCRdb's copy keeps in-frame clones and lacks some. The data show about 64,000 clones, over 75% seen once. The specimen sequenced was peripheral blood. These receptors all come from a woman aged 55-70 years with COVID-19, enrolled during active disease. The CDR3 runs from the conserved cysteine through the conserved F or W. A D gene is named only where the DNA matches it firmly. Size is stated for part of the rows, as once, few or many counts, or as a class when the clone is expanded.

CDR3 DNA	CDR3 protein	clone size	V gene	J gene	D gene
TGCGCCAGCAGCCCCCCTAGCGGGGCCTCCTACAATGAGCAGTTCTTC	CASSPPSGASYNEQFF	NA	TRBV5-1	TRBJ2-1	TRBD2
TGTGCCAGCAGCTTAGGGGTGGGACTGGCGAACACTGAAGCTTTCTTT	CASSLGVGLANTEAFF	NA	TRBV7-9	TRBJ1-1	NA
TGTGCCAGCAGCCCCCCGGGACTAGCGGTCTCCTACGAGCAGTACTTC	CASSPPGLAVSYEQYF	NA	TRBV11-3	TRBJ2-7	TRBD2
TGTGCCACCAGCAGAGATAGGACTAGAGACCAAGAGACCCAGTACTTC	CATSRDRTRDQETQYF	NA	TRBV15	TRBJ2-5	TRBD2
TGTGCCAGCAGCCAAGAAGGGGTAAACGGGGAGCTGTTTTTT	CASSQEGVNGELFF	NA	TRBV3-1/TRBV3-2	TRBJ2-2	NA
TGTGCCTGCGGCGGAGTTGAAAAACTGTTTTTT	CACGGVEKLFF	NA	TRBV30	TRBJ1-4	NA
TGCGCCAGCAGCCAAGAGCTAGGCACAATTGAGGAAAAACTGTTTTTT	CASSQELGTIEEKLFF	NA	TRBV4-3	TRBJ1-4	NA
TGTGCCAGCAGCACACTGACAGGGGGCGACTCACCCCTCCACTTT	CASSTLTGGDSPLHF	few	TRBV9	TRBJ1-6	TRBD1
TGTGCCAGCAGCCCCGGGACAGGGGAAAACTATGGCTACACCTTC	CASSPGTGENYGYTF	NA	TRBV14	TRBJ1-2	TRBD1
TGTGCCAGCTCACCAACCCTTGAGGGGGCGCGTACTGAAGCTTTCTTT	CASSPTLEGARTEAFF	once	TRBV18	TRBJ1-1	TRBD1
TGTGCCAGCAGCTACCAGGGGGACACTGAAGCTTTCTTT	CASSYQGDTEAFF	NA	TRBV5-5	TRBJ1-1	TRBD1
TGTGCCAGCAGTTACTCGCAGGGCGGGGACTACGAGCAGTACTTC	CASSYSQGGDYEQYF	NA	TRBV6-2/TRBV6-3	TRBJ2-7	NA
TGCAGTGCTAGTAGTTTTCGGGGGTACCAAGAGACCCAGTACTTC	CSASSFRGYQETQYF	NA	TRBV20-1	TRBJ2-5	NA
TGTGCCAGCAGCTTGGACAGGGGACGCACAGATACGCAGTATTTT	CASSLDRGRTDTQYF	once	TRBV7-6	TRBJ2-3	TRBD1
TGTGCCTGGAGTAATTTAGGGGTTTTCTACGAGCAGTACTTC	CAWSNLGVFYEQYF	few	TRBV30	TRBJ2-7	NA
TGTGCCAGCAGCCAAGAACAGGGTGAGGGTGAGCAGTACTTC	CASSQEQGEGEQYF	NA	TRBV3-1/TRBV3-2	TRBJ2-7	NA
TGCGCCAGCAGCCAAGACCTGGTGGTGGGCCCTAACTATGGCTACACCTTC	CASSQDLVVGPNYGYTF	once	TRBV4-3	TRBJ1-2	NA
TGTGCCAGCAGCCAAACAGGGTTCGAGCAGTACTTC	CASSQTGFEQYF	NA	TRBV3-1/TRBV3-2	TRBJ2-7	NA
TGTGCCAGCAGCCAAGATAGCTGGACAGGGAACACTGAAGCTTTCTTT	CASSQDSWTGNTEAFF	NA	TRBV3-1/TRBV3-2	TRBJ1-1	TRBD1
TGTGCCTGGAGTAGCTCAGGGGGGACGCAGTATTTT	CAWSSSGGTQYF	once	TRBV30	TRBJ2-3	NA
TGTGCCAGCAGCCAAGCTAGCGGGGGGGGTGGTGAGCAGTTCTTC	CASSQASGGGGEQFF	NA	TRBV4-2	TRBJ2-1	TRBD2
TGTGCCAGCAGCTCCCAGGGACTTAACTATGGCTACACCTTC	CASSSQGLNYGYTF	NA	TRBV13	TRBJ1-2	NA
TGTGCCACCAGCAGAGTAGCGGGAGAAGGCACAGATACGCAGTATTTT	CATSRVAGEGTDTQYF	NA	TRBV15	TRBJ2-3	TRBD2
TGTGCCAGCACCAAAACTAGCACAGATACGCAGTATTTT	CASTKTSTDTQYF	NA	TRBV27	TRBJ2-3	NA
TGCGCCAGCAGCCCGTCGGAACTAGCGGGGTCCTACGAGCAGTACTTC	CASSPSELAGSYEQYF	once	TRBV4-1	TRBJ2-7	TRBD2
TGTGCCAGTAGTATAGGACGGGGTTACGCTAATGAAAAACTGTTTTTT	CASSIGRGYANEKLFF	NA	TRBV19	TRBJ1-4	NA
TGTGCCAGCAGTGAGCCCGGACTAGCGAGAGAGCAGTACTTC	CASSEPGLAREQYF	NA	TRBV2	TRBJ2-7	TRBD2
TGTGCCAGCACCACGGGGGGGCAGGGGAATGGCTACACCTTC	CASTTGGQGNGYTF	NA	TRBV5-6	TRBJ1-2	NA
TGTGCCAGTAGTATTTATGGCGGGATCTCTGGAAACACCATATATTTT	CASSIYGGISGNTIYF	few	TRBV19	TRBJ1-3	NA
TGTGCCAGCAGCCAAGGGCGGGGGAACACCGGGGAGCTGTTTTTT	CASSQGRGNTGELFF	NA	TRBV4-2	TRBJ2-2	NA
TGTGCCAGCAGCTCCTATAAGGAAAAACTGTTTTTT	CASSSYKEKLFF	NA	TRBV7-2	TRBJ1-4	NA
TGTGCCAGCAGTTATCTCAGGAACTATGGCTACACCTTC	CASSYLRNYGYTF	NA	TRBV6-5	TRBJ1-2	NA
TGTGCCAGCAGCCAAGACGACAGGGGGATAATCGGGGAGCTGTTTTTT	CASSQDDRGIIGELFF	few	TRBV14	TRBJ2-2	TRBD1
TGTGCCAGCAGCGATACAGGGATAGGAAACACCATATATTTT	CASSDTGIGNTIYF	few	TRBV7-9	TRBJ1-3	NA
TGTGCCAGCAGCCTTCAGTCAGGGCCCACTGAAGCTTTCTTT	CASSLQSGPTEAFF	few	TRBV11-3	TRBJ1-1	NA
TGCGCCAGCAGCCAAGAGAGGGGGTTCGCTAATGAAAAACTGTTTTTT	CASSQERGFANEKLFF	NA	TRBV4-1	TRBJ1-4	NA
TGTGCCAGCAGCCCCAGCGGGGGGTCTTACGAGCAGTACTTC	CASSPSGGSYEQYF	NA	TRBV9	TRBJ2-7	TRBD2
TGTGCCAGCAGCTTAGAGCTAGGACAGGGTATTAGTGAGCAGTTCTTC	CASSLELGQGISEQFF	NA	TRBV7-2	TRBJ2-1	TRBD1
TGCGCCAGCAGCCAAGGATTAGGGCTAGCGGGGGGCTCCTCCTACAATGAGCAGTTCTTC	CASSQGLGLAGGSSYNEQFF	NA	TRBV4-3	TRBJ2-1	TRBD2
TGTGCCAGCAGCTCAGGACAAGGGGCAAGCAATGAGCAGTTCTTC	CASSSGQGASNEQFF	NA	TRBV7-9	TRBJ2-1	NA
TGTGCCAGCAGACCGGGGGGAGGGATTTATAACACTGAAGCTTTCTTT	CASRPGGGIYNTEAFF	NA	TRBV5-6	TRBJ1-1	NA